The clone carrying this TCR beta chain occurred once. The data stem from a study of blood T cell repertoires in COVID-19. Study-wide context: Donors in the United States, Italy and Spain gave samples during acute or convalescent COVID-19. Nucleic acid was either cDNA or gDNA, and it came from T cells, B-cell-depleted T cells, or PBMCs.

Germline V lookup: CDR1 MNHNY, CDR2 SVGAGI (reference sequence). The CDR3 sequence is 13 residues long. Trimming cost V 7 bases and J 3 bases; bases outside gene matches: 2. Authors' analysis steps: Reference gene primer amplification in the assay estimated nucleated cell counts. Clones were read by immunoSEQ multiplex PCR, and TCRdb kept only the in-frame ones, dropping some. Clonal size and the V and J genes are those of that table, whereas D and trimming came from the DNA. Seen here are tens of thousands of clones, around 75% observed once, and the top ten hold approximately 62%. This chain uses TRBV6-6 with TRBJ1-5, with 8 bases that match TRBD1. This TCR derives from a man older than 75 with acute or convalescent COVID-19. The sequenced sample consisted of peripheral blood. The CDR3 spells CASTDRVNQPQHF. The CDR3 nucleotides are TGTGCCAGCACGGACAGGGTCAATCAGCCCCAGCATTTT.